The present entry profiles one TCR beta chain with its context. Its target antigen remains unknown. Base qualities are not recorded, but no much larger clone differs from it by a single base. CD4+CD25+CD127-/low cells were isolated as Tregs. Tregs, naive and memory CD4+ T cells from tumor, blood and ipsilateral draining lymph nodes of 5 or 6 breast cancer patients underwent full-length TCR alpha and beta sequencing. Tumor tissue and lymph nodes obtained from ipsilateral axillary dissection were perfused with PBS, minced and then digested with collagenase I and hyaluronidase. Ficoll density gradient centrifugation was used to isolate mononuclear cells from lymph nodes or from 40 to 50 ml of peripheral blood. A purity exceeding 90% was confirmed by FACS for the sorted cell populations. Deletion took 4 bases off V and 5 bases off J, with a span of 11 bases between the germline ends. CDR3 length: 12 amino acids, cysteine to phenylalanine. Only CDR3 DNA remains: 36 bases, in frame from the first base. The germline V gene sets CDR1 to SQVTM and CDR2 to ANQGSEA.

The data were taken from a study (dated by TCRdb to the mid-2010s). About the full investigation: Whether tumor-infiltrating Tregs in breast cancer are recruited from blood Tregs or converted in situ from other CD4+ T cell subsets was tested.

The paper as a whole reports these results and caveats: In terms of TCR gene usage, tumor memory CD4+ T cells clustered together with blood and lymph node memory CD4+ cells, as well as with lymph node naive CD4+ cells. The TCR alpha and beta sequences of tumor-infiltrating Tregs showed the greatest overlap with tumor naive CD4+ T cells, followed by blood naive CD4+ T cells. Rather than covering whole repertoires, validation in the larger cohort was restricted to a single TCR beta V-J rearrangement.

Full-length TCR variable regions were amplified by 5' RACE PCR with constant-region reverse primers, and semi-nested PCR with Nested Universal Primer A was subsequently performed. Using the ReliaPrep RNA Cell Miniprep System, total RNA was extracted, and the SMARTer RACE 5'/3' Kit was then used to reverse transcribe the RNA into 5'RACE-ready cDNA. Full-length TCR alpha and beta libraries were barcoded with multiplex adaptors and sequenced on an Illumina MiSeq. The authors' pipeline ran thus. For each of nine subset-tissue groups, sequencing data from the five patients were combined, and the groups were compared by unsupervised clustering of TCR gene usage. The Morisita-Horn index was used to calculate repertoire similarity, with shared sequences weighted by how much each contributed to each repertoire. In TCRdb, the public reads were trimmed at Q25 with fastp and aligned with MiXCR, with productive beta chains retained. Rows with one shared CDR3 protein collapse into an entry with the most common genes and DNA. These V and J calls are TCRdb output, not the study's own analysis. The sample table contains several thousand distinct CDR3 sequences; only one count was recorded for over 35% of them. About 3% of the sample comes from the top ten.

The clonotype comes from a female donor with breast cancer. The sequencing sample was made of Tregs sorted from a lymph node. This receptor chain uses TRBV29-1 and TRBJ2-5; the D gene cannot be resolved reliably. For the CDR3, the sequence is CSVVRFVETQYF. The nucleotide sequence reads TGCAGCGTTGTCAGGTTCGTGGAGACCCAGTACTTC.